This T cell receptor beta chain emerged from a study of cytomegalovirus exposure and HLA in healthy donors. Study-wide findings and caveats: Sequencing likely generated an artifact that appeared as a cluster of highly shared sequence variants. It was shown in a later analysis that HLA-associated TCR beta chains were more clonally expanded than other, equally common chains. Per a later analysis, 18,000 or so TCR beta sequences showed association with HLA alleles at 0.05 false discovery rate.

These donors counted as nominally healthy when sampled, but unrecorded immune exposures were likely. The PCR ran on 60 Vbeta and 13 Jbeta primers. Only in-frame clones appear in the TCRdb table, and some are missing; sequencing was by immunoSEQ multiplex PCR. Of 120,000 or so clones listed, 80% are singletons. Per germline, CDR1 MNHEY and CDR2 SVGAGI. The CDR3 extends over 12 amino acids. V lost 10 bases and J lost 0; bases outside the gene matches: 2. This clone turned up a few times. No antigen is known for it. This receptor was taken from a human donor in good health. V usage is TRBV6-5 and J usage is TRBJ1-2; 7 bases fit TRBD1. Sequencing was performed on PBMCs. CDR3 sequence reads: CATGTANYGYTF. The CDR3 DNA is TGTGCCACAGGGACAGCTAACTATGGCTACACCTTC.